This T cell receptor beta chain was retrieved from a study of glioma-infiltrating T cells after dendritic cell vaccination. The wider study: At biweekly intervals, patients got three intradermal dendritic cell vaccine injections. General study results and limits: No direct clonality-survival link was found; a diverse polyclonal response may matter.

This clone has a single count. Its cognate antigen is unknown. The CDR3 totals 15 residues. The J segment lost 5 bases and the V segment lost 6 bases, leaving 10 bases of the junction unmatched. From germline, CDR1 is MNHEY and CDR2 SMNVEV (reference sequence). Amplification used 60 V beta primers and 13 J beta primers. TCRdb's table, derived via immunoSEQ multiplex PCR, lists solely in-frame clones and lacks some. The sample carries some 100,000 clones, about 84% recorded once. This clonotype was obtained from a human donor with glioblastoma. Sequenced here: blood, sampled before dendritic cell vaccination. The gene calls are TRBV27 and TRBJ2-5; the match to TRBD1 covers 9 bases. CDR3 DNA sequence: TGTGCCAGCAGCCGTTACAGGGGGCGTAGCGAGACCCAGTACTTC. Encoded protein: CASSRYRGRSETQYF.